The present entry profiles one T cell receptor (beta chain) with its context. These data come from a study of blood T cell repertoires in COVID-19. CDR3 length: 15 residues. Trimming took off 3 bases at V and 4 bases at J, with 16 bases between the two ends. Germline CDR1 SGHNT, CDR2 YYREEE (reference sequence). Original processing notes: It was from reference gene primer amplification that nucleated cell counts were estimated. The assay was immunoSEQ multiplex PCR, and TCRdb's table has in-frame clones only and misses some. The V and J calls and clone size were taken over from that table, and D and trimming were inferred from the DNA. The table lists more than 200,000 clones, less than 90% of them singletons, with 4.2% in the top ten.

The origin of this receptor is a man aged 55 to 70 with acute or convalescent COVID-19. The chain couples TRBV5-4 to TRBJ1-2, with no clear D. The sequenced material came from peripheral blood. CDR3 amino acids: CASSSSLDTSYGYTF. CDR3 DNA sequence: TGTGCCAGCAGCTCGAGTCTAGATACCTCCTATGGCTACACCTTC.